This T cell receptor beta chain was captured in a study of beta chain features in type 1 diabetes. Overall study: All samples together contributed around 98,000,000 sorted cells for examination.

There are 15 residues in the CDR3. The germline gives CDR1 LNHDA, CDR2 SQIVND (reference sequence). Trimming removed 5 bases at V and 1 base at J, with 13 bases between. This clone was seen a handful of times. One heparinised draw, averaging around 120 mL, was taken per donor. Sequenced material consisted of expressed TCRB transcripts (all of the isolated RNA was reverse transcribed). Using immunoSEQ multiplex PCR, the repertoire was profiled, and TCRdb retains in-frame clones only, with some absent. The sample holds some 150,000 clones, under 60% seen once. The rearrangement links TRBV19 to TRBJ2-3; D is possibly TRBD2 (5 bases). The sample consisted of Tregs from blood. The sequence was collected from a young man in good health. The CDR3 protein is CASSLSDWGTDTQYF. For the CDR3, the DNA is TGTGCCAGTAGTCTTTCGGACTGGGGCACAGATACGCAGTATTTT. Based on the CDR3 plus reference TRBV19 and TRBJ2-3, the full variable domain is DGGITQSPKYLFRKEGQNVTLSCEQNLNHDAMYWYRQDPGQGLRLIYYSQIVNDFQKGDIAEGYSVSREKKESFPLTVTSAQKNPTAFYLCASSLSDWGTDTQYFGPGTRLTVL.